This T cell receptor (beta chain) was recovered during a study of tumor and adjacent non-tumor tissue in lung cancer. Across the study: Patients were aged roughly 30 to 76, nine to eleven men and a handful of women, stage I to III.

The germline V gene has CDR1 SGHAT and CDR2 FQNNGV. The CDR3 extends over 15 amino acids. This sample's RNA came from whole unsorted tissue. A modified ARM-PCR protocol with three rounds of nested PCR amplified TCRbeta. Via MiXCR, TCRdb re-called the multiplex PCR reads, giving one row per CDR3 protein. This sample has 84,000 or so distinct CDR3 sequences, with about 66% found just once. Note on this clonotype: Antigen: not known. One end of the junction fails to match germline, which may point to a read error.

Findings and caveats of the study: Significantly higher TCR diversity was found in tumor than normal lung. Tumor repertoires had a smaller top 100 clone share than normal lung.

Sequencing was done on a sample of lung tumor tissue. The chain carries TRBV11-2 and TRBJ2-3; D is perhaps TRBD1 (5 bases). The sequence came from a man in his 70s with non-small cell lung cancer. The chain's CDR3 is CASSARQGLANTRYF. The CDR3 nucleotides read TGTGCCAGCAGCGCTCGTCAGGGCTTAGCAAATACGCGGTATTTT.